Below are 32 T cell receptor beta chains sequenced from a single sample in a study of T cells after yellow fever vaccination. From the 5' RACE reads, TCRdb called clonotypes with MiXCR, one entry per CDR3 protein. Counted here are about 120,000 distinct CDR3 sequences, approximately 8.4% occurring once; the ten biggest clones make up 30% to 50%. Sequencing was performed on CD8+ T cells sorted from PBMCs, taken on the day of the yellow fever booster vaccination. These receptors came from a man younger than 35 who received the YFV17D yellow fever vaccine.

This clonotype showed up many times. CDR3 residues: CASSLRGATEAFF. DNA of the CDR3: TGTGCCAGCAGCCTTCGGGGGGCGACTGAAGCTTTCTTT. This chain uses TRBV12-3 or TRBV12-4 with TRBJ1-1; maybe TRBD1 (6 bases). The CDR3 is 13 residues long. Trimming shortened V by 6 bases and J by 5 bases, and 13 bases separated the two germline ends.

The chain's CDR3 is CASSRGLTGVIGADEKLFF. The CDR3 nucleotides are TGCGCCAGCAGCCGAGGCTTGACAGGGGTCATTGGAGCCGATGAAAAACTGTTTTTT. This sequence joins TRBV4-1 and TRBJ1-4; 8 bases agree with TRBD1. J lost 6 bases, V lost 4 bases, and 19 bases had no gene match. Germline values: CDR1 MGHRA, CDR2 YSYEKL. CDR3 length: 19 residues.

This clonotype was counted only a few times. The chain uses TRBV20-1 and TRBJ2-7; no clear D gene. The germline V gene encodes CDR1 DFQATT and CDR2 SNEGSKA (reference sequence). Trimming removed 1 base at V and 4 bases at J, with 11 bases between. The length of the CDR3 is 13 residues. This CDR3 is CSARGKGKYEQYF. Here the CDR3 DNA reads TGCAGTGCTAGAGGGAAGGGTAAATACGAGCAGTACTTC.

This chain joins TRBV6-1 and TRBJ2-5; 8 nucleotides line up with TRBD2. V trimming: 7 bases; J trimming: 3 bases; junction bases outside the gene matches: 10. The CDR3 runs to 15 residues. The germline CDR1 and CDR2 sequences are MNHNS and SASEGT. CDR3: CASNASPGGEETQYF. The CDR3, as DNA: TGTGCCAGCAATGCGTCTCCCGGGGGGGAAGAGACCCAGTACTTC.

The chain employs TRBV9 and TRBJ2-3, with 8 bases fitting TRBD2. This CDR3 is built from 16 residues. The junction had 8 bases not matched to a gene; V was cut back by 1 base and J by 4 bases. The germline V gene has CDR1 SGDLS and CDR2 YYNGEE. DNA for the CDR3: TGTGCCAGCAGCGTATTGGGACTAGGTATGGCAGATACGCAGTATTTT. Translated: CASSVLGLGMADTQYF.

This clonotype was counted a few times. CDR3 sequence (DNA): TGTGCCAGCAAGGCGGGGGGGAGCACAGATACGCAGTATTTT. Encoded protein: CASKAGGSTDTQYF. This chain links TRBV12-3 or TRBV12-4 with TRBJ2-3, with TRBD2 matching over 9 bases. The V gene end was trimmed by 7 bases and the J gene end by 0 bases; junction bases not matched to a gene: 2. CDR3 length equals 14 residues.

V gene TRBV5-5 combines with J gene TRBJ1-1; tentatively, D is TRBD1 (5 bases). CDR1 is SGHKS and CDR2 is YYEKEE in the germline V gene (reference sequence). Trimming removed 7 bases from V and 3 bases from J, with 16 bases in between. This CDR3 is built from 14 residues. The CDR3 nucleotides read TGTGCCAGCTTCCGAGTGGGGGTGGACACTGAAGCTTTCTTT. This translates into CASFRVGVDTEAFF.

The chain joins TRBV12-3 or TRBV12-4 to TRBJ1-5, with D perhaps matching TRBD1 (6 bases). The CDR3 has 15 amino acids. Deletions cut 8 bases from V and 6 bases from J, with 20 bases between. This CDR3 is CASQRMGADGQPQHF. CDR3 in DNA: TGTGCCAGCCAACGAATGGGGGCGGACGGTCAGCCCCAGCATTTT.

This chain connects TRBV6-2 or TRBV6-3 to TRBJ1-5; 9 bases match TRBD1. CDR1 and CDR2 from the germline V gene are MNHEY and SVGEGT. CDR3 length: 18 amino acids. Trimming removed 5 bases from V and 5 bases from J; junction bases left unmatched: 16. The CDR3 nucleotides read TGTGCCAGCAGTAAGCCGGGACAGGGTCAATTAGGGGATCAGCCCCAGCATTTT. It encodes CASSKPGQGQLGDQPQHF.

In this sample, this clonotype turned up many times. The rearrangement uses TRBV6-1 and TRBJ2-3; TRBD2 agrees at 8 bases. CDR1 MNHNS and CDR2 SASEGT come from the germline V gene. Trimming cost V 1 base and J 2 bases; bases outside gene matches: 2. CDR3 size: 15 residues. The CDR3 nucleotides read TGTGCCAGCAGTGAAGGGACTAGCCACACAGATACGCAGTATTTT. The encoded protein is CASSEGTSHTDTQYF.

In its sample, this clonotype was seen many times. The CDR3, as DNA: TGTGCCAGCAGTGGGCTCATTCAGGACTTGGGCGAGCAGTACTTC. This codes for CASSGLIQDLGEQYF. This sequence joins TRBV6-2 or TRBV6-3 and TRBJ2-7; TRBD2 is a possible D gene (5 bases). Germline-derived CDR1 and CDR2 are MNHEY and SVGEGT. CDR3 length equals 15 residues. The ends were cut back, 5 bases at V and 6 bases at J, with 20 bases in the middle.

This clonotype was picked up many times. This rearrangement joins TRBV5-5 to TRBJ2-5; 11 bases map to TRBD1. V trimming: 4 bases; J trimming: 5 bases; junction bases outside the gene matches: 7. In germline, CDR1 is SGHKS, CDR2 YYEKEE (reference sequence). The CDR3 loop spans 15 amino acids. CDR3 coding DNA: TGTGCCAGCAGCATCCGGACAGGGGGCAGGGAGACCCAGTACTTC. Protein product: CASSIRTGGRETQYF.

This chain joins TRBV29-1 and TRBJ2-2, with a tentative D call TRBD2 (5 bases). This CDR3 region has 15 residues. Germline V gene data show CDR1 as SQVTM and CDR2 as ANQGSEA. V shed 3 bases and J shed 1 base, with 12 bases lying between them. The chain's CDR3 is CSVERVGENTGELFF. CDR3 nucleotide sequence: TGCAGCGTTGAGAGGGTGGGAGAGAACACCGGGGAGCTGTTTTTT.

This clonotype was seen a few times. The chain links TRBV6-5 to TRBJ2-7; D might be TRBD1 (5 bases). The germline CDR1 and CDR2 sequences are MNHEY and SVGAGI. This CDR3 has 13 amino acids. V was cut by 0 bases and J by 3 bases, with 6 bases left in between. The CDR3 nucleotides are TGTGCCAGCAGTTACTCCGACAGCTACGAGCAGTACTTC. Translating gives CASSYSDSYEQYF.

The table lists this clonotype with a few counts. The chain couples TRBV5-5 to TRBJ1-6; tentative D call: TRBD1 (5 bases). Trimming took 4 bases from V and 9 from J, leaving 26 bases between them. The CDR3 is 18 amino acids. Germline CDR1 is SGHKS and CDR2 is YYEKEE (reference sequence). The DNA for the CDR3 is TGTGCCAGCAGCCCACACGGGACCTCTAAGGAAGGTGGTTCACCCCTCCACTTT. It encodes CASSPHGTSKEGGSPLHF.

This clonotype appeared a few times. This chain links TRBV7-8 with TRBJ2-7; D is possibly TRBD1 (5 bases). Trimming cost V 7 bases and J 7 bases, with 11 bases left between them. The CDR3 extends over 11 amino acids. Germline V gives CDR1 SGHVS, CDR2 FQNEAQ. The CDR3 loop is CASNQGWEQYF. The CDR3 DNA is TGTGCCAGCAATCAGGGCTGGGAGCAGTACTTC.

Only a few counts were recorded for this clonotype. V is TRBV5-1 and J is TRBJ1-2, with 8 bases matching TRBD1. With 4 bases clipped from V and 4 bases from J, the junction kept 3 bases outside the gene matches. The CDR3 loop spans 13 amino acids. Per the germline V gene, CDR1 is SGHRS and CDR2 is YFSETQ. The CDR3 region is CASSNGQGYGYTF. The CDR3 bases are TGCGCCAGCAGCAACGGACAGGGCTATGGCTACACCTTC.

There are a few counts of this clonotype. V usage is TRBV14 and J usage is TRBJ1-1; the D is unclear. V dropped 3 bases and J dropped 1 base, with 12 bases sitting between them. This CDR3 has 15 amino acids. The germline V gene has CDR1 SGHDN and CDR2 FVKESK. CDR3 sequence reads: CASSQGDTWNTEAFF. Here the CDR3 DNA reads TGTGCCAGCAGCCAGGGTGACACGTGGAACACTGAAGCTTTCTTT.

V and J are TRBV7-2 and TRBJ2-7, with a possible D match to TRBD2 (6 bases). V lost 5 bases to trimming and J lost 4 bases, with 12 bases between them. The V gene's germline CDR1 is SGHTA and CDR2 FQGNSA. The CDR3 totals 13 residues. CDR3 nucleotides: TGTGCCAGCAGCCCCGGACTACCATACGAGCAGTACGTC. This sequence encodes CASSPGLPYEQYV.

At least ten counts were recorded for this clonotype. The rearrangement links TRBV20-1 to TRBJ2-5, with TRBD1 matching over 9 bases. The V gene end was trimmed by 6 bases and the J gene end by 1 base; junction bases not matched to a gene: 6. CDR3 length equals 14 residues. Germline CDR1 is DFQATT and CDR2 is SNEGSKA (reference sequence). In DNA, the CDR3 is TGCAGTGCCCCATGGGACAGGGTCCAAGAGACCCAGTACTTC. Translated, it gives CSAPWDRVQETQYF.

J is TRBJ2-7 and V is TRBV4-3; 10 bases match TRBD1. Trimming removed 4 bases from V and 3 bases from J; junction bases left unmatched: 15. This CDR3 comprises 18 residues. The germline CDR1 and CDR2 sequences are LGHNA and YSLEER. CDR3 protein: CASSPLSTDRGFGYEQYF. Written as DNA, the CDR3 is TGCGCCAGCAGCCCACTATCCACGGACAGGGGGTTCGGCTACGAGCAGTACTTC.

This clonotype was detected only a few times. The CDR3 loop reads CASMTWGANTEAFF. DNA of the CDR3: TGTGCCAGCATGACCTGGGGGGCTAACACTGAAGCTTTCTTT. The V gene is TRBV25-1, the J gene TRBJ1-1, with a possible D match to TRBD1 (6 bases). The CDR3 is made up of 14 amino acids. The ends were cut back, 7 bases at V and 2 bases at J, with 14 bases in the middle. CDR1 is MGHDK, CDR2 SYGVNS, per germline.

This clonotype came up a few times. The J gene is TRBJ2-7, the V gene TRBV28; D not certain. The CDR3 has 13 amino acids. The germline V gene has CDR1 MDHEN and CDR2 SYDVKM. V lost 6 bases and J 0 bases, leaving 9 bases between the germline ends. CDR3 residues: CASRRKPSYEQYV. CDR3 in DNA: TGTGCCAGCAGGCGAAAGCCCTCCTACGAGCAGTACGTC.

V and J are TRBV7-8 and TRBJ1-2; TRBD1 might be the D (5 bases). The CDR3 is 13 amino acids. Trimming cost V 5 bases and J 8 bases, with 15 bases left between them. Germline V gives CDR1 SGHVS, CDR2 FQNEAQ. As DNA, the CDR3 is TGTGCCAGCAGCAGCAGGGTTTTGGGAGGCTACACCTTC. It is translated as CASSSRVLGGYTF.

This clonotype turned up a few times. The J gene is TRBJ2-1, the V gene TRBV10-3; no firm D call. Germline CDR1 reads ENHRY; CDR2 reads SYGVKD. The CDR3 length is 14 residues. Trimming stripped 7 bases from V and 0 bases from J, with 10 bases between. CDR3 coding DNA: TGTGCCATCACTGCGGAGAACTCCTACAATGAGCAGTTCTTC. This encodes CAITAENSYNEQFF.

The sample holds many counts of this clonotype. The chain uses TRBV29-1 and TRBJ2-2; 11 bases align to TRBD1. CDR1 is SQVTM and CDR2 is ANQGSEA in the germline V gene. CDR3 length equals 14 residues. The V gene end was trimmed by 8 bases and the J gene end by 4 bases; junction bases not matched to a gene: 6. The CDR3 DNA is TGCAGCATATCGGACAGGGGGCTCACCGGGGAGCTGTTTTTT. Its protein is CSISDRGLTGELFF.

The V gene is TRBV7-9, the J gene TRBJ2-1; D gene uncertain. The V and J ends lost 2 bases and 7 bases respectively, with 6 bases between them. This CDR3 comprises 12 residues. Germline CDR1 and CDR2: SEHNR and FQNEAQ (reference sequence). CDR3 sequence reads: CASSLSINEQFF. The CDR3 nucleotides are TGTGCCAGCAGCTTATCCATTAATGAGCAGTTCTTC.

This clonotype was picked up many times. The gene calls are TRBV20-1 and TRBJ2-2; 8 nucleotides align to TRBD1. Germline V lookup: CDR1 DFQATT, CDR2 SNEGSKA (reference sequence). V shed 0 bases, J shed 4 bases, and the junction held 7 bases outside the gene matches. The CDR3 contains 16 residues. This CDR3 is CSARDQWTGLTGELFF. As DNA, the CDR3 is TGCAGTGCTAGAGATCAATGGACAGGGCTCACCGGGGAGCTGTTTTTT.

The V and J genes are TRBV4-2 and TRBJ2-5; TRBD2 is a possible D gene (6 bases). V was cut by 4 bases and J by 2 bases, with 17 bases left in between. Looked up from germline, CDR1 is LGHNA and CDR2 is YNFKEQ. The CDR3 covers 16 residues. The CDR3 DNA sequence: TGTGCCAGCAGCCGCCCGGGACTTCCCGAACAAGAGACCCAGTACTTC. Protein product: CASSRPGLPEQETQYF.

This sequence joins TRBV7-9 and TRBJ2-1, with 9 bases identical to TRBD1. This CDR3 region has 15 residues. V was clipped by 5 bases and J by 6 bases; unmatched bases: 8. The germline V gene has CDR1 SEHNR and CDR2 FQNEAQ (reference sequence). This CDR3 is CASSTVRTGANEQFF. CDR3 nucleotide sequence: TGTGCCAGCAGCACCGTTCGGACAGGGGCCAATGAGCAGTTCTTC.

This clonotype was observed a handful of times. This chain uses TRBV6-5 with TRBJ1-4; TRBD1 matches at 7 bases. CDR1 and CDR2 (germline): MNHEY, SVGAGI. The CDR3 is 17 amino acids. Losses at the gene ends were 4 bases for V and 0 bases for J; bases not matched to a gene: 8. The CDR3 DNA follows: TGTGCCAGCAGTTCCGCCTTGGGACAGTCAACTAATGAAAAACTGTTTTTT. Encoded protein: CASSSALGQSTNEKLFF.

As DNA, the CDR3 is TGCAGTGGAACGGACCGGAAGTACAATGAGCAGTTCTTC. As protein: CSGTDRKYNEQFF. The rearrangement links TRBV20-1 to TRBJ2-1; D is unresolved. CDR1 is DFQATT and CDR2 is SNEGSKA in the germline V gene (reference sequence). CDR3 size: 13 residues. Trimming left V 7 bases short and J 4 bases short, with 14 bases between.